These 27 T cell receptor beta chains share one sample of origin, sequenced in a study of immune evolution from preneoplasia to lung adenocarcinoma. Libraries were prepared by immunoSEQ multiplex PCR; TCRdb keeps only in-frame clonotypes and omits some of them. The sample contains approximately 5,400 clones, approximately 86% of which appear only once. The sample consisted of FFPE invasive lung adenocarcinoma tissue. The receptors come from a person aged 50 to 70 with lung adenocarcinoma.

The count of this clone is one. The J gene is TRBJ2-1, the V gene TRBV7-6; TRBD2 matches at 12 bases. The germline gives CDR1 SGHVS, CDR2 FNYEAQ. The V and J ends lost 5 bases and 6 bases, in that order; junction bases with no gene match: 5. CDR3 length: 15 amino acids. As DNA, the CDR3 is TGTGCCAGCAGCCGCTCTAGCGGGAGGGCCAATGAGCAGTTCTTC. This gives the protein CASSRSSGRANEQFF.

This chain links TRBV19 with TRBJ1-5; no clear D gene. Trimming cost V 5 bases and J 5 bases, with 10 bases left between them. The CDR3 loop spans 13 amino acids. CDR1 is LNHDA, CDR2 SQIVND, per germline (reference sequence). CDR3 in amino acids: CASSYSDDQPQHF. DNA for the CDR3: TGTGCCAGTAGTTACAGTGATGATCAGCCCCAGCATTTT.

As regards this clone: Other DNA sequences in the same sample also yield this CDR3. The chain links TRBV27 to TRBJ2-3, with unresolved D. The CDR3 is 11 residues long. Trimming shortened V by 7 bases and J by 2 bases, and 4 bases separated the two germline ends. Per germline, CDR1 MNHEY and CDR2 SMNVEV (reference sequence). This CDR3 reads CASTDTDTQYF. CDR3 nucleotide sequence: TGTGCCAGCACCGACACAGATACGCAGTATTTT.

The CDR3 reads CASSKDSGEQYF. The DNA of the CDR3 is TGTGCCAGCAGCAAGGACAGCGGGGAGCAGTACTTC. The rearrangement uses TRBV5-4 and TRBJ2-7; D possibly uses TRBD1 or TRBD2 (6 bases each). CDR3 length equals 12 residues. The germline V and J ends were trimmed by 4 bases and 7 bases, with 12 bases remaining between them. Germline V gives CDR1 SGHNT, CDR2 YYREEE (reference sequence).

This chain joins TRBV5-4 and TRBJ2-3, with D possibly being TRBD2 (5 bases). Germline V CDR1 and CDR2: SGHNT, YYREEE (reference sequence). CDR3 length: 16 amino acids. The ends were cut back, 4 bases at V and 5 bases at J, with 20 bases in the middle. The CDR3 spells CASSMWTGHREDTQYF. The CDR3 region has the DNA TGTGCCAGCAGCATGTGGACTGGCCATAGGGAAGATACGCAGTATTTT.

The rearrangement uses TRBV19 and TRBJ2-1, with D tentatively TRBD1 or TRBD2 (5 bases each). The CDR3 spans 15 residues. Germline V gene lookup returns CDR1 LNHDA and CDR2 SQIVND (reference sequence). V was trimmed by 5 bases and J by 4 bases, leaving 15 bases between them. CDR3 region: CASSLTRDGYNEQFF. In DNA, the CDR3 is TGTGCCAGTAGTTTGACTCGGGACGGTTACAATGAGCAGTTCTTC.

This CDR3 reads CSVEGKSGSTYNEQFF. The CDR3 DNA is TGCAGCGTTGAAGGGAAAAGCGGGAGCACCTACAATGAGCAGTTCTTC. The V call is TRBV29-1, the J call TRBJ2-1, with 8 bases aligning to TRBD2. V lost 1 base, J lost 2 bases, and 7 bases stayed unmatched. CDR3 length: 16 amino acids. Germline CDR1 is SQVTM and CDR2 is ANQGSEA.

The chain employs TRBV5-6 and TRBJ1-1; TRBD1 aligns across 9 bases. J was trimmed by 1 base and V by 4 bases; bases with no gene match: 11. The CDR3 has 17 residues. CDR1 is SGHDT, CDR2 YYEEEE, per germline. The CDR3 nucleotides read TGTGCCAGCAGCGGGGGGGCCTACAGGGGGCGGAACACTGAAGCTTTCTTT. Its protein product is CASSGGAYRGRNTEAFF. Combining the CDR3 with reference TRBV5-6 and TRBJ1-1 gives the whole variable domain DAGVTQSPTHLIKTRGQQVTLRCSPKSGHDTVSWYQQALGQGPQFIFQYYEEEERQRGNFPDRFSGHQFPNYSSELNVNALLLGDSALYLCASSGGAYRGRNTEAFFGQGTRLTVV.

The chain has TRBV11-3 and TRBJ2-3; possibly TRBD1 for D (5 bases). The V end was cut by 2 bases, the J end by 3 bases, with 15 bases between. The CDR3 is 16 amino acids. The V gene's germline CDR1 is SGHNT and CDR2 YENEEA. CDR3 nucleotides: TGTGCCAGCAGCTTACAAGGGGCGGTGCCAACAGATACGCAGTATTTT. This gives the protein CASSLQGAVPTDTQYF.

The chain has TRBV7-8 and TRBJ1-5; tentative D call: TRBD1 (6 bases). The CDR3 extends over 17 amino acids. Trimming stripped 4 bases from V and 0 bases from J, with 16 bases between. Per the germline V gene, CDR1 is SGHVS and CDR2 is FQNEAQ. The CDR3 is CASSSASTGFSNQPQHF. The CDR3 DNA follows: TGTGCCAGCAGCTCCGCATCTACAGGGTTTAGCAATCAGCCCCAGCATTTT.

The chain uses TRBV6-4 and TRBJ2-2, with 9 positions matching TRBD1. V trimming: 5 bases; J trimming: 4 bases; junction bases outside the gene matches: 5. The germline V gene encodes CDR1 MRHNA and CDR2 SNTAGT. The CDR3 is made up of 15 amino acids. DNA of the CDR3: TGTGCCAGCAGTCCGGGACAGGGTTTCACCGGGGAGCTGTTTTTT. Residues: CASSPGQGFTGELFF.

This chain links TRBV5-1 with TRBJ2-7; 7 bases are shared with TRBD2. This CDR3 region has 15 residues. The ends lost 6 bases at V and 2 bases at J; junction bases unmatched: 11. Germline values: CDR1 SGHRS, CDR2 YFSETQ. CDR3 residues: CASTPAAGATYEQYF. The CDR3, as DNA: TGCGCCAGCACCCCCGCCGCGGGAGCAACCTACGAGCAGTACTTC.

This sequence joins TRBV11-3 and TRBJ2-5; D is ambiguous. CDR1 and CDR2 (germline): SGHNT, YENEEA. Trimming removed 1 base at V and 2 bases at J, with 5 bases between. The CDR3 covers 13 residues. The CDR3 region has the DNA TGTGCCAGCAGCTTAGTATCGCAAGAGACCCAGTACTTC. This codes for CASSLVSQETQYF.

The CDR3 bases are TGTGCCAGCAGTGAAGGGGAGTGGAACACCGGGGAGCTGTTTTTT. It translates to CASSEGEWNTGELFF. J is TRBJ2-2 and V is TRBV2; a weak D match, TRBD2 (5 bases). Germline CDR1 SNHLY, CDR2 FYNNEI. V was shortened by 1 base and J by 1 base, with 7 bases between the two germline ends. The CDR3 totals 15 residues.

The CDR3 DNA reads as TGTGCCTGGGGCGAAATGGACAGGGGGGACCCCTACGAGCAGTACTTC. This codes for CAWGEMDRGDPYEQYF. The chain uses TRBV30 and TRBJ2-7, with 10 bases fitting TRBD1. Germline assignment: CDR1 GTSNPN and CDR2 SVGIG (reference sequence). The CDR3 loop spans 16 amino acids. The V segment lost 5 bases and the J segment 2 bases; nucleotides outside the gene matches: 12.

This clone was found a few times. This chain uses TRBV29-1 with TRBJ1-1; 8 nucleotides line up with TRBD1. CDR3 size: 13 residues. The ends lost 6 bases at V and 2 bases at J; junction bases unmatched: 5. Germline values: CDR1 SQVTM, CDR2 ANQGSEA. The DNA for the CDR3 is TGCAGCGTGTTGACAGGGGTTAACACTGAAGCTTTCTTT. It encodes CSVLTGVNTEAFF.

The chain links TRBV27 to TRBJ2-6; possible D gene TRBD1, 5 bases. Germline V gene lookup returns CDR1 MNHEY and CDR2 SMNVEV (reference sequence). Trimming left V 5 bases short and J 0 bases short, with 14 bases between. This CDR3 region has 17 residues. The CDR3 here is CASSPLTVLSGANVLTF. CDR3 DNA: TGTGCCAGCAGTCCCCTGACAGTCCTCTCTGGGGCCAACGTCCTGACTTTC.

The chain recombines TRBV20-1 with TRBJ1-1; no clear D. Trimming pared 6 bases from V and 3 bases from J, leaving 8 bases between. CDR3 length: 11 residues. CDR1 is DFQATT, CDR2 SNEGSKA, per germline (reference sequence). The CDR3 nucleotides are TGCAGTGCCGTGGGGTACACTGAAGCTTTCTTT. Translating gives CSAVGYTEAFF.

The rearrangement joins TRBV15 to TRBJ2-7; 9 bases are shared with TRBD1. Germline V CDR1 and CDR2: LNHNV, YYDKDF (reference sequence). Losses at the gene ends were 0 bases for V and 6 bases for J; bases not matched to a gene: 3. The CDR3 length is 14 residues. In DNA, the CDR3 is TGTGCCACCAGCAGAGATGCGACAGGGGGCGAGCAGTACTTC. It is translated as CATSRDATGGEQYF.

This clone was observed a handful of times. The DNA for the CDR3 is TGTGCCAGCAGCGTAGACTGGCGGGGGGCGAGGGCTGAAGCTTTCTTT. Protein: CASSVDWRGARAEAFF. This chain joins TRBV9 and TRBJ1-1, with D tentatively TRBD1 (6 bases). Germline lookup yields CDR1 SGDLS and CDR2 YYNGEE. This CDR3 comprises 16 residues. The ends were cut back, 0 bases at V and 6 bases at J, with 18 bases in the middle.

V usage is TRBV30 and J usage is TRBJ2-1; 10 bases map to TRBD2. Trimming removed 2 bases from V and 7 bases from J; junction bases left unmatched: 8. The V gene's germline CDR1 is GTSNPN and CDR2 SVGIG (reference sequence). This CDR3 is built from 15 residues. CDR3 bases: TGTGCCTGGAGTCCCCTAGCGGGAGTTTCGAATGAGCAGTTCTTC. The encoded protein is CAWSPLAGVSNEQFF.

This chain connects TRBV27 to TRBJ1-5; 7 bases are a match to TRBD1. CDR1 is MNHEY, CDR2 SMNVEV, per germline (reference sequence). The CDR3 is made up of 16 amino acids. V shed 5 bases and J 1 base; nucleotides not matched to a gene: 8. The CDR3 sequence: CASSRQGSGSNQPQHF. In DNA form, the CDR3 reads TGTGCCAGCAGTAGACAGGGTTCTGGGAGCAATCAGCCCCAGCATTTT.

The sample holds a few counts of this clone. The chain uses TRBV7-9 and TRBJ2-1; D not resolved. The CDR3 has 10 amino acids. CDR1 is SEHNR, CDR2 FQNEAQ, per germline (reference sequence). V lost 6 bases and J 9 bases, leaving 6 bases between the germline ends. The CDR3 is CASRPFEQFF. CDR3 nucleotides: TGTGCCAGCAGACCCTTTGAGCAGTTCTTC.

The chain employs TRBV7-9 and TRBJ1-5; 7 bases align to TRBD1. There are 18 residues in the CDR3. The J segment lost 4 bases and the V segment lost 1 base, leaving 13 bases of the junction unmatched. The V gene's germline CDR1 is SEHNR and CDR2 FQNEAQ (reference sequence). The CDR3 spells CASSLGPPRDSRNQPQHF. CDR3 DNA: TGTGCCAGCAGCTTAGGCCCCCCCCGGGACAGCCGGAATCAGCCCCAGCATTTT.

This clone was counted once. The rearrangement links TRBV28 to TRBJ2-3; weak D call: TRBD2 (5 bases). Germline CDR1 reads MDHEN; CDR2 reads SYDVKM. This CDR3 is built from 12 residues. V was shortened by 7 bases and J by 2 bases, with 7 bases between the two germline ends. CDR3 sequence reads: CASNGVTDTQYF. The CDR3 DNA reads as TGTGCCAGCAACGGGGTCACAGATACGCAGTATTTT.

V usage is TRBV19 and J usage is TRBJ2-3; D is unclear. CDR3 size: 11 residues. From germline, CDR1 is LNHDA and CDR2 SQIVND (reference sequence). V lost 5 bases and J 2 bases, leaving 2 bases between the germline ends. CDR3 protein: CASSHTDTQYF. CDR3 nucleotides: TGTGCCAGTAGTCACACAGATACGCAGTATTTT.

CDR3 sequence reads: CASSVVSADTQYF. DNA of the CDR3: TGTGCCAGCAGCGTAGTAAGCGCAGATACGCAGTATTTT. The gene calls are TRBV7-9 and TRBJ2-3; D is ambiguous. CDR3 size: 13 residues. CDR1 is SEHNR, CDR2 FQNEAQ, per germline (reference sequence). V lost 5 bases, J lost 4 bases, and 10 bases lay in between.